These 25 T cell receptor beta chains originate from one sample sequenced in a study of blood T cell repertoires in COVID-19. Only in-frame clones appear in the TCRdb table, and some are missing; sequencing was by immunoSEQ multiplex PCR. The table has 120,000 or so clones, 85% to 90% seen once. Sequenced input: peripheral blood. Receptors originate from a woman aged 60-75 years with COVID-19, enrolled during active disease.

The count of this clone is one. This chain uses TRBV6-5 with TRBJ1-2; the match to TRBD1 covers 7 bases. J gave up 2 bases and V 6 bases, and 3 bases lay outside the gene matches. Per the germline V gene, CDR1 is MNHEY and CDR2 is SVGAGI. The CDR3 sequence is 13 residues long. CDR3 sequence reads: CASRGDRNYGYTF. CDR3 nucleotide sequence: TGTGCCAGCAGGGGGGACAGAAACTATGGCTACACCTTC.

The rearrangement joins TRBV4-2 to TRBJ2-3; 11 positions agree with TRBD1. The CDR3 length is 15 residues. J gave up 8 bases and V 4 bases, and 8 bases lay outside the gene matches. The germline gives CDR1 LGHNA, CDR2 YNFKEQ. The CDR3 here is CASSRGQGARVTQYF. The CDR3 DNA reads TGTGCCAGCAGCCGCGGACAGGGGGCTCGGGTTACGCAGTATTTT.

V is TRBV9 and J is TRBJ1-6; TRBD1 is a possible D gene (6 bases). V was shortened by 3 bases and J by 8 bases, with 21 bases between the two germline ends. Germline lookup yields CDR1 SGDLS and CDR2 YYNGEE. The length of the CDR3 is 17 residues. The CDR3 protein is CASSAGPRTGLDSPLHF. Here the CDR3 DNA reads TGTGCCAGCAGCGCCGGCCCCAGAACAGGGCTAGATTCACCCCTCCACTTT. Drawing the rest from reference TRBV9 and TRBJ1-6, the complete variable domain is DSGVTQTPKHLITATGQRVTLRCSPRSGDLSVYWYQQSLDQGLQFLIQYYNGEERAKGNILERFSAQQFPDLHSELNLSSLELGDSALYFCASSAGPRTGLDSPLHFGNGTRLTVT.

This chain joins TRBV7-2 and TRBJ2-7; 7 bases match TRBD1. Trimming cost V 4 bases and J 2 bases; bases outside gene matches: 2. Germline loops: CDR1 SGHTA, CDR2 FQGNSA. This CDR3 spans 13 amino acids. Here the CDR3 reads CASSWGTAYEQYF. CDR3 DNA sequence: TGTGCCAGCAGCTGGGGGACAGCCTACGAGCAGTACTTC.

J is TRBJ2-4 and V is TRBV4-1, with 13 nucleotides matching TRBD2. Germline assignment: CDR1 MGHRA and CDR2 YSYEKL. The ends lost 4 bases at V and 1 base at J; junction bases unmatched: 10. The CDR3 is made up of 19 amino acids. The CDR3 DNA follows: TGCGCCAGCAGCCTTACGCCGGGACTAGCGGGGCCGGCCAAAAACATTCAGTACTTC. The encoded protein is CASSLTPGLAGPAKNIQYF.

With respect to this clone: One end of the junction is discordant with germline, which a read error may explain. The chain joins TRBV9 to TRBJ1-4; the D gene is possibly TRBD1 (5 bases). The CDR3 consists of 19 residues. Germline V gene lookup returns CDR1 SGDLS and CDR2 YYNGEE. The CDR3 reads CASNVLTAGTAPTNEKLFF. Written as DNA, the CDR3 is TGTGCCAGCAACGTACTTACCGCGGGGACGGCCCCTACCAATGAAAAACTGTTTTTT.

This chain connects TRBV2 to TRBJ2-2, with TRBD2 identical over 7 bases. Germline V gene data show CDR1 as SNHLY and CDR2 as FYNNEI. This CDR3 has 16 residues. V dropped 5 bases and J dropped 0; count of bases not matched to a gene: 6. CDR3 region: CASSTIAGSNTGELFF. The DNA of the CDR3 is TGTGCCAGCAGTACTATAGCGGGTTCGAACACCGGGGAGCTGTTTTTT.

This clone appeared once. The chain recombines TRBV11-2 with TRBJ2-3; 8 bases agree with TRBD2. This CDR3 contains 18 residues. Germline values: CDR1 SGHAT, CDR2 FQNNGV. Trimming at V came to 0 bases and at J to 3 bases, leaving 11 bases not matched to a gene. The CDR3 sequence: CASSLEGRVSGVTDTQYF. In DNA form, the CDR3 reads TGTGCCAGCAGCTTAGAGGGGAGGGTTAGCGGGGTAACAGATACGCAGTATTTT.

The chain couples TRBV5-5 to TRBJ2-6; no clear D gene. The CDR3 has 17 amino acids. Looked up from germline, CDR1 is SGHKS and CDR2 is YYEKEE (reference sequence). Trimming left V 0 bases short and J 2 bases short, with 12 bases between. DNA for the CDR3: TGTGCCAGCAGCTTGGATGGCAGGCCTCCTGGGGCCAACGTCCTGACTTTC. Its translation: CASSLDGRPPGANVLTF.

V is TRBV12-5 and J is TRBJ1-4, with TRBD1 identical over 7 bases. CDR1 is LGHNT, CDR2 FRNRAP, per germline. The CDR3 runs 16 residues. V lost 0 bases, J lost 5 bases, and 6 bases stayed unmatched. The CDR3 loop is CASGLVKPTGNEKLFF. DNA of the CDR3: TGTGCTAGTGGTTTGGTTAAGCCGACAGGGAATGAAAAACTGTTTTTT.

The gene calls are TRBV7-2 and TRBJ1-3; no clear D gene. CDR3 length equals 14 residues. V lost 2 bases to trimming and J lost 0 bases, with 5 bases between them. Germline V lookup: CDR1 SGHTA, CDR2 FQGNSA. CDR3 in DNA: TGTGCCAGCAGCTTACAGATCTCTGGAAACACCATATATTTT. It is translated as CASSLQISGNTIYF.

The J gene is TRBJ2-6, the V gene TRBV4-2; TRBD1 aligns across 7 bases. The CDR3 is 20 residues long. CDR1 and CDR2 from the germline V gene are LGHNA and YNFKEQ. Trimming cost V 0 bases and J 0 bases; bases outside gene matches: 11. DNA of the CDR3: TGTGCCAGCAGCCAAGAAGGAACGGGACAGAGATACTCTGGGGCCAACGTCCTGACTTTC. It codes for CASSQEGTGQRYSGANVLTF.

This rearrangement joins TRBV5-8 to TRBJ2-3; 12 bases are a match to TRBD2. V gave up 0 bases and J gave up 3 bases; unmatched junction bases: 8. The CDR3 is 18 amino acids. Germline CDR1 and CDR2: SGHTS and YDEGEE. CDR3 sequence: CASSLVSLAGGMTDTQYF. The CDR3 DNA reads as TGTGCCAGCAGCTTGGTTTCCCTAGCGGGGGGGATGACAGATACGCAGTATTTT.

The rearrangement joins TRBV4-2 to TRBJ1-3; possibly TRBD1 for D (5 bases). Germline V lookup: CDR1 LGHNA, CDR2 YNFKEQ. The CDR3 extends over 14 amino acids. Trimming took off 1 base at V and 14 bases at J, with 18 bases between the two ends. The CDR3 protein is CASSQVGREAYVYF. As DNA, the CDR3 is TGTGCCAGCAGCCAAGTGGGCAGGGAGGCATACGTATATTTT.

This chain uses TRBV11-2 with TRBJ1-2; weak D call: TRBD1 (5 bases). The CDR3 runs 13 residues. CDR1 SGHAT and CDR2 FQNNGV come from the germline V gene. V was pared by 3 bases and J by 7 bases, with 12 bases between. The CDR3 sequence: CASSLGQVGGYTF. Here the CDR3 DNA reads TGTGCCAGCAGCTTGGGGCAGGTTGGTGGCTACACCTTC. The whole variable domain, remainder taken from reference TRBV11-2 and TRBJ1-2, is EAGVAQSPRYKIIEKRQSVAFWCNPISGHATLYWYQQILGQGPKLLIQFQNNGVVDDSQLPKDRFSAERLKGVDSTLKIQPAKLEDSAVYLCASSLGQVGGYTFGSGTRLTVV.

The rearrangement links TRBV4-1 to TRBJ2-1; TRBD2 is a possible D gene (6 bases). Between the trimmed V and J ends, which lost 4 bases and 9 bases, there was a span of 13 bases. This CDR3 has 13 amino acids. Germline V gives CDR1 MGHRA, CDR2 YSYEKL. The chain's CDR3 is CASSLPPSVEQFF. CDR3 sequence (DNA): TGCGCCAGCAGCCTTCCCCCTAGCGTTGAGCAGTTCTTC.

The chain employs TRBV5-1 and TRBJ1-2; TRBD1 aligns across 8 bases. Germline CDR1 SGHRS, CDR2 YFSETQ. This CDR3 is 17 amino acids long. V shed 1 base, J shed 5 bases, and the junction held 13 bases outside the gene matches. CDR3 sequence reads: CASSLSSGTGQGYGYTF. CDR3 nucleotide sequence: TGCGCCAGCAGCTTGTCATCGGGGACAGGTCAAGGATATGGCTACACCTTC.

This chain joins TRBV29-1 and TRBJ1-1; D remains ambiguous. Germline CDR1 is SQVTM and CDR2 is ANQGSEA. Trimming removed 3 bases at V and 7 bases at J, with 6 bases between. The CDR3 spans 10 residues. Written as DNA, the CDR3 is TGCAGCGTTGAGGGAGGTGAAGCTTTCTTT. It codes for CSVEGGEAFF. Variable domain in full (rest from reference TRBV29-1 and TRBJ1-1): SAVISQKPSRDICQRGTSLTIQCQVDSQVTMMFWYRQQPGQSLTLIATANQGSEATYESGFVIDKFPISRPNLTFSTLTVSNMSPEDSSIYLCSVEGGEAFFGQGTRLTVV.

The chain links TRBV2 to TRBJ2-7, with 9 nucleotides matching TRBD2. The CDR3 runs 14 residues. Per germline, CDR1 SNHLY and CDR2 FYNNEI. V was pared by 5 bases and J by 7 bases, with 9 bases of the junction left unmatched. CDR3 bases: TGTGCCAGCAGTAATGGCGGGAGGGGCCGGGAGCAGTACTTC. This encodes CASSNGGRGREQYF.

The J gene is TRBJ1-1, the V gene TRBV5-1; 7 bases fit TRBD1. The CDR3 contains 13 residues. J lost 4 bases, V lost 5 bases, and 5 bases had no gene match. CDR1 and CDR2 from the germline V gene are SGHRS and YFSETQ. CDR3 loop: CASRSQGGTEAFF. The CDR3 DNA reads TGCGCCAGCAGATCCCAGGGGGGCACTGAAGCTTTCTTT.

The chain joins TRBV6-5 to TRBJ1-5; D gene unclear. The germline gives CDR1 MNHEY, CDR2 SVGAGI. The CDR3 runs to 13 residues. Trimming pared 8 bases from V and 5 bases from J, leaving 13 bases between. This CDR3 is CASGPVSYQPQHF. The CDR3 coding sequence is TGTGCCAGCGGCCCCGTATCGTATCAGCCCCAGCATTTT.

V usage is TRBV3-1 (or the pseudogene TRBV3-2) and J usage is TRBJ1-3; a possible D gene is TRBD1 (6 bases). The CDR3 contains 15 residues. V lost 3 bases and J lost 3, with 12 bases in between. Germline assignment: CDR1 LGHDT and CDR2 YNNKEL (reference sequence). For the CDR3, the DNA is TGTGCCAGCAGCCATGGGGGGGCTATTGGAAACACCATATATTTT. This encodes CASSHGGAIGNTIYF.

The V and J genes are TRBV5-5 and TRBJ2-7; 12 bases map to TRBD1. With 0 bases clipped from V and 5 bases from J, the junction kept 6 bases outside the gene matches. The CDR3 runs 16 residues. Germline V gene data show CDR1 as SGHKS and CDR2 as YYEKEE (reference sequence). For the CDR3, the DNA is TGTGCCAGCAGCTTGGGGCTGGGACAGGGGGCGAACGAGCAGTACTTC. This codes for CASSLGLGQGANEQYF.

The J gene is TRBJ1-3, the V gene TRBV2; D not certain. The V gene's germline CDR1 is SNHLY and CDR2 FYNNEI. V dropped 1 base and J dropped 1 base, with 8 bases sitting between them. The CDR3 runs to 15 residues. In DNA, the CDR3 is TGTGCCAGCAGTGAAGAATCGGGGTCTGGAAACACCATATATTTT. It encodes CASSEESGSGNTIYF.

This sequence joins TRBV19 and TRBJ2-1; 9 bases are a match to TRBD1. Germline V CDR1 and CDR2: LNHDA, SQIVND (reference sequence). J lost 4 bases, V lost 5 bases, and 3 bases had no gene match. The CDR3 is 14 residues long. DNA for the CDR3: TGTGCCAGTAGTCCGGACAGGGGATACAATGAGCAGTTCTTC. Amino acid sequence: CASSPDRGYNEQFF.